This passage covers 3 T cell receptor beta chains from one sample sequenced in a study of blood T cell repertoires in COVID-19. Measured with immunoSEQ multiplex PCR; TCRdb has only the in-frame clones, and not every one. The repertoire holds about 160,000 clones, with about 81% as singletons. The source material was peripheral blood. These receptor sequences come from a woman of 80 years or more with acute or convalescent COVID-19.

In DNA form, the CDR3 reads TGTGCCAGCAGCCCAGCGGGGCCGAGTGAAAAACTGTTTTTT. Its translation: CASSPAGPSEKLFF. V gene TRBV7-2 combines with J gene TRBJ1-4, with a possible D match to TRBD1 (5 bases). Trimming cost V 5 bases and J 7 bases, with 14 bases left between them. This CDR3 contains 14 residues. CDR1 and CDR2 from the germline V gene are SGHTA and FQGNSA. The variable domain in full, with the rest retrieved from reference TRBV7-2 and TRBJ1-4, is GAGVSQSPSNKVTEKGKDVELRCDPISGHTALYWYRQSLGQGLEFLIYFQGNSAPDKSGLPSDRFSAERTGGSVSTLTIQRTQQEDSAVYLCASSPAGPSEKLFFGSGTQLSVL.

The rearrangement joins TRBV4-3 to TRBJ2-3, with 9 positions matching TRBD1. This CDR3 is 16 amino acids long. CDR1 and CDR2 (germline): LGHNA, YSLEER. J lost 2 bases, V lost 1 base, and 4 bases had no gene match. CDR3 sequence (DNA): TGCGCCAGCAGCCAAGGGACAGGGGCGGTCACAGATACGCAGTATTTT. Encoded protein: CASSQGTGAVTDTQYF.

This rearrangement joins TRBV5-1 to TRBJ2-3, with TRBD2 matching 14 bases. Trimming at V came to 4 bases and at J to 3 bases, leaving 7 bases not matched to a gene. From germline, CDR1 is SGHRS and CDR2 YFSETQ. The CDR3 length is 17 residues. CDR3 in amino acids: CASSPGLAGALTDTQYF. The CDR3 nucleotides read TGCGCCAGCAGCCCGGGACTAGCGGGAGCATTAACAGATACGCAGTATTTT.